A selection of T cell receptor beta chains follows, all from one sample in a study of OX40 agonist ivuxolimab in advanced cancers. Sequencing was performed with immunoSEQ multiplex PCR; in TCRdb, only in-frame clones are kept and a portion is missing. The data show tens of thousands of clones, under 90% seen once. Sample: CD4+ or CD8+ T cells sorted from blood, taken in a trial of the OX40 agonist ivuxolimab. These TCRs come from an adult with an advanced solid tumor such as melanoma, head and neck, liver or kidney cancer. The CDR3 runs from the conserved cysteine through the conserved F or W. Fields, in order: V gene, D gene, J gene, clone size, CDR3 DNA, CDR3 protein. A D gene is named only where the DNA matches it firmly. Clone size is shown for a subset of rows, as once, few, many or a class of expanded clone.

V: TRBV5-6; D: .; J: TRBJ2-7; size: .; DNA: TGTGCCAGCAGCTTGGCGGCGGCGACCTACGAGCAGTACTTC; CDR3: CASSLAAATYEQYF
V: TRBV25-1; D: .; J: TRBJ1-2; size: .; DNA: TGTGCCAGCAGTGAGGCCGGGGGCGGATTCGATGGCTACACCTTC; CDR3: CASSEAGGGFDGYTF
V: TRBV7-2; D: .; J: TRBJ1-1; size: .; DNA: TGTGCCAGCAGCCCACAGATGGACACTGAAGCTTTCTTT; CDR3: CASSPQMDTEAFF
V: TRBV7-2; D: .; J: TRBJ2-5; size: .; DNA: TGTGCCAGCAGCCCTCTTGTTGTGAGCCAAGAGACCCAGTACTTC; CDR3: CASSPLVVSQETQYF
V: TRBV7-9; D: .; J: TRBJ1-2; size: .; DNA: TGTGCCAGCAGCTTAGATACGGCCGAGCACTTC; CDR3: CASSLDTAEHF
V: TRBV28; D: TRBD1; J: TRBJ2-5; size: .; DNA: TGTGCCAGCGGTTCACTAGGGGGCGCCGAGACCCAGTACTTC; CDR3: CASGSLGGAETQYF
V: TRBV25-1; D: .; J: TRBJ2-5; size: .; DNA: TGTGCCAGCAGTTTAGTACAAGAGACCCAGTACTTC; CDR3: CASSLVQETQYF
V: TRBV5-4; D: .; J: TRBJ1-2; size: .; DNA: TGTGCCAGCAGCAAGGACAGTACCTATGGCTACACCTTC; CDR3: CASSKDSTYGYTF
V: TRBV9; D: .; J: TRBJ2-1; size: .; DNA: TGTGCCAGCAGCGTAGAAGGACATCCCTACAATGAGCAGTTCTTC; CDR3: CASSVEGHPYNEQFF
V: TRBV5-4; D: TRBD1; J: TRBJ2-7; size: few; DNA: TGTGCCAGCAGATCCGGGACAGCAATGTCCTACGAGCAGTACTTC; CDR3: CASRSGTAMSYEQYF
V: TRBV6-5; D: .; J: TRBJ1-6; size: .; DNA: TGTGCCAGCAATCGCGACAAGGTGAATTCACCCCTCCACTTT; CDR3: CASNRDKVNSPLHF
V: TRBV18; D: TRBD1; J: TRBJ1-1; size: .; DNA: TGTGCCAGCTCACGGGACAGGGGAGGCACTGAAGCTTTCTTT; CDR3: CASSRDRGGTEAFF
V: TRBV4-2; D: .; J: TRBJ2-2; size: .; DNA: TGTGCCAGCAGCCGGGCAGGGGTGAACACCGGGGAGCTGTTTTTT; CDR3: CASSRAGVNTGELFF
V: TRBV19; D: TRBD1; J: TRBJ2-5; size: .; DNA: TGTGCCAGTAGTAAAAACAGGGGGGAGACCCAGTACTTC; CDR3: CASSKNRGETQYF
V: TRBV30; D: .; J: TRBJ2-3; size: .; DNA: TGTGCCTGGAGTGCCTCGAACACAGATACGCAGTATTTT; CDR3: CAWSASNTDTQYF
V: TRBV5-1; D: .; J: TRBJ2-1; size: few; DNA: TGCGCCAGCAGCTTCAGGGAATACAATGAGCAGTTCTTC; CDR3: CASSFREYNEQFF
V: TRBV12-5; D: .; J: TRBJ2-1; size: .; DNA: TGTGCTAGTGGTTTGGTAGGTCGACTAGAGCAGTTCTTC; CDR3: CASGLVGRLEQFF
V: TRBV5-8; D: TRBD1; J: TRBJ1-6; size: .; DNA: TGTGCCAGCAGCTGGCCCGGGACAGGAGCGTCACCCCTCCACTTT; CDR3: CASSWPGTGASPLHF
V: TRBV11-3; D: TRBD2; J: TRBJ2-1; size: once; DNA: TGTGCCAGCAGCTTAGATCAAACTAGCGGACACAATGAGCAGTTCTTC; CDR3: CASSLDQTSGHNEQFF
V: TRBV18; D: .; J: TRBJ1-1; size: few; DNA: TGTGCCAGCTCACCTCGGGAGGGCACTGAAGCTTTCTTT; CDR3: CASSPREGTEAFF
V: TRBV11-2; D: .; J: TRBJ1-5; size: .; DNA: TGTGCCAGCAGCGGACCGGGAGACAATCAGCCCCAGCATTTT; CDR3: CASSGPGDNQPQHF
V: TRBV2; D: .; J: TRBJ2-7; size: .; DNA: TGTGCCAGCAGTGAGTACGTCTATCTCGGGAACTTACCCTACGAGCAGTACTTC; CDR3: CASSEYVYLGNLPYEQYF
V: TRBV27; D: .; J: TRBJ1-5; size: .; DNA: TGTGCCAGCAGTTTAGATCGGTGGCAGCCCCAGCATTTT; CDR3: CASSLDRWQPQHF
V: TRBV30; D: TRBD1; J: TRBJ1-5; size: .; DNA: TGTGCCTGGAGTAAGGGGGCGCATCAGCCCCAGCATTTT; CDR3: CAWSKGAHQPQHF
V: TRBV7-8; D: TRBD1; J: TRBJ2-4; size: .; DNA: TGTGCCAGCAGCCCCAGGACAGGAGGTGGAGCCAAAAACATTCAGTACTTC; CDR3: CASSPRTGGGAKNIQYF
V: TRBV30; D: TRBD2; J: TRBJ2-1; size: .; DNA: TGTGCCTGGAGTGGGAGGACTAGCGGCTACAATGAGCAGTTCTTC; CDR3: CAWSGRTSGYNEQFF
V: TRBV6-1; D: .; J: TRBJ2-1; size: .; DNA: TGTGCCAGCAAGCTAGACAGTCAAACATACAATGAGCAGTTCTTC; CDR3: CASKLDSQTYNEQFF
V: TRBV4-2; D: TRBD1; J: TRBJ1-4; size: .; DNA: TGTGCCAGCAGCCAACCGACAGGGTTTAATGAAAAACTGTTTTTT; CDR3: CASSQPTGFNEKLFF